This T cell receptor beta chain was obtained from a study of T cells in Graves' hyperthyroidism and ophthalmopathy. General study points: Clonotypes that were expanded in thyroid above 0.001 mostly appeared in blood too.

Patients showing uncontrolled infection, other autoimmune disease, pregnancy or lactation were ineligible. The authors obtained PBMCs from more than 8 ml of fresh peripheral blood. Authors of the study amplified TCR beta CDR3 regions from RNA transcripts. HTBI primers were used for first-round RT-PCR of the TCR CDR3. TCRdb re-derived calls from the multiplex PCR reads in MiXCR, one entry per CDR3 protein. The sample consists of 300,000 to 450,000 distinct CDR3 sequences, 15% of them appearing once. This clonotype has ten or more counts. Its specificity is not known. CDR3 length: 13 amino acids. V lost 3 bases and J lost 9; bases outside the gene matches: 3. Germline-derived CDR1 and CDR2 are DFQATT and SNEGSKA (reference sequence).

The sequence came from a woman in her 30s with Graves' hyperthyroidism. The source material was blood. The V call is TRBV20-1, the J call TRBJ2-3; 13 nucleotides align to TRBD2. CDR3 sequence: CSARKLAGGTQYF. CDR3 coding DNA: TGCAGTGCTAGGAAACTAGCGGGAGGGACGCAGTATTTT.